The 17 T cell receptor beta chains below all came from one sample that was sequenced in a study of blood T cell repertoires in COVID-19 (dated by TCRdb to the early 2020s). Libraries were prepared through the immunoSEQ multiplex PCR assay. TCRdb's version of the immuneACCESS table is confined to in-frame rearrangements and falls short of the full clone set. An unresolved V gene accounts for under half of the shortfall where checked; the remainder is of unknown origin. The table for this sample lists about 350,000 clones; around 90% of them were counted only once. The ten top clones hold roughly 3.4% of the sample. Sequenced material: peripheral blood. These receptors were obtained from a young woman who had recovered from COVID-19.

V gene TRBV20-1 combines with J gene TRBJ2-7; tentative D call: TRBD2 (6 bases). Germline V gives CDR1 DFQATT, CDR2 SNEGSKA (reference sequence). The germline V and J ends were trimmed by 3 bases and 4 bases, with 19 bases remaining between them. There are 15 residues in the CDR3. The CDR3 region is CSASSRQGRWYEQYV. The CDR3 DNA sequence: TGCAGTGCTAGTTCTCGCCAAGGGAGGTGGTACGAGCAGTACGTC.

The chain uses TRBV7-8 and TRBJ2-6; a weak D match, TRBD2 (7 bases). The ends were cut back, 5 bases at V and 2 bases at J, with 22 bases in the middle. Germline loops: CDR1 SGHVS, CDR2 FQNEAQ. The CDR3 sequence is 19 residues long. The CDR3 nucleotides read TGTGCCAGCAGCACCGACGGCGGGGAGGGGGTCACTGGGGCCAACGTCCTGACTTTC. Translating gives CASSTDGGEGVTGANVLTF.

The V gene is TRBV18, the J gene TRBJ2-2; 8 bases align to TRBD2. The CDR3 has 14 residues. From germline, CDR1 is KGHSH and CDR2 LQKENI. V trimming: 4 bases; J trimming: 7 bases; junction bases outside the gene matches: 5. CDR3 protein: CASSQEAGVGELFF. The CDR3 DNA reads as TGTGCCAGCTCACAGGAAGCGGGAGTCGGGGAGCTGTTTTTT.

The chain employs TRBV4-3 and TRBJ2-1; the D is unclear. The CDR3 loop spans 14 amino acids. The V gene's germline CDR1 is LGHNA and CDR2 YSLEER. The ends were cut back, 4 bases at V and 3 bases at J, with 10 bases in the middle. CDR3 DNA: TGCGCCAGCAGCCTTTCGGTCTACTACAATGAGCAGTTCTTC. Its translation: CASSLSVYYNEQFF.

The chain uses TRBV18 and TRBJ1-2; D gene uncertain. The CDR3 sequence is 13 residues long. CDR1 and CDR2 from the germline V gene are KGHSH and LQKENI. Trimming pared 0 bases from V and 8 bases from J, leaving 10 bases between. The CDR3 protein is CASSPPSGFGYTF. CDR3 coding DNA: TGTGCCAGCTCACCACCGAGCGGGTTCGGCTACACCTTC.

The chain has TRBV4-3 and TRBJ1-4, with 12 bases aligning to TRBD1. The CDR3 runs to 15 residues. Germline CDR1 and CDR2: LGHNA and YSLEER. V trimming: 4 bases; J trimming: 7 bases; junction bases outside the gene matches: 4. The CDR3 DNA follows: TGCGCCAGCAGCCCCCGGGACAGGGGGCCTGAAAAACTGTTTTTT. It specifies CASSPRDRGPEKLFF.

The chain couples TRBV20-1 to TRBJ1-1; D may be TRBD1 (5 bases). This CDR3 contains 13 residues. V was trimmed by 3 bases and J by 1 base, leaving 9 bases between them. Germline V gives CDR1 DFQATT, CDR2 SNEGSKA (reference sequence). The CDR3 DNA reads as TGCAGTGCTAGTAACAGGAGGAACACTGAAGCTTTCTTT. Its translation is CSASNRRNTEAFF.

This clone was picked up one time. The chain combines TRBV11-2 with TRBJ1-4; D is ambiguous. The germline gives CDR1 SGHAT, CDR2 FQNNGV. V was shortened by 2 bases and J by 7 bases, with 11 bases between the two germline ends. This CDR3 comprises 14 residues. The CDR3 nucleotides are TGTGCCAGCAGCTTATACCCTCTAGGTGAAAAACTGTTTTTT. Amino acid sequence: CASSLYPLGEKLFF.

V usage is TRBV2 and J usage is TRBJ1-6; D gene ambiguous. Germline CDR1 and CDR2: SNHLY and FYNNEI. CDR3 length: 15 amino acids. Trimming pared 7 bases from V and 0 bases from J, leaving 10 bases between. The CDR3: CASITIGSYNSPLHF. The DNA of the CDR3 is TGTGCCAGCATTACCATCGGCTCCTATAATTCACCCCTCCACTTT.

This rearrangement joins TRBV2 to TRBJ2-5; no reliable D call. In germline, CDR1 is SNHLY, CDR2 FYNNEI. The CDR3 runs to 16 residues. V was pared by 4 bases and J by 3 bases, with 18 bases between. CDR3 DNA: TGTGCCAGCAGTGCGAGGAACCCCACATTTGAAGAGACCCAGTACTTC. Translating gives CASSARNPTFEETQYF.

The chain joins TRBV7-9 to TRBJ1-1, with D possibly TRBD1 on 5 matching bases. The CDR3 sequence is 16 residues long. With 4 bases removed from V and 0 bases from J, the gap between germline ends came to 15 bases. CDR1 and CDR2 from the germline V gene are SEHNR and FQNEAQ (reference sequence). The CDR3 is CASSSSTVGMNTEAFF. The CDR3 bases are TGTGCCAGCAGCTCTTCGACAGTGGGAATGAACACTGAAGCTTTCTTT. The whole variable domain, remainder taken from reference TRBV7-9 and TRBJ1-1, is DTGVSQNPRHKITKRGQNVTFRCDPISEHNRLYWYRQTLGQGPEFLTYFQNEAQLEKSRLLSDRFSAERPKGSFSTLEIQRTEQGDSAMYLCASSSSTVGMNTEAFFGQGTRLTVV.

This clone is a singleton in its sample. The V and J genes are TRBV7-9 and TRBJ2-5; 7 bases agree with TRBD1. The junction had 7 bases not matched to a gene; V was cut back by 5 bases and J by 1 base. The CDR3 extends over 15 amino acids. Germline CDR1 is SEHNR and CDR2 is FQNEAQ (reference sequence). The CDR3 DNA follows: TGTGCCAGCAGCGTTGCGTGGGACAGCCAAGAGACCCAGTACTTC. Translating gives CASSVAWDSQETQYF. Full variable domain (outside the CDR3, taken from reference TRBV7-9 and TRBJ2-5): DTGVSQNPRHKITKRGQNVTFRCDPISEHNRLYWYRQTLGQGPEFLTYFQNEAQLEKSRLLSDRFSAERPKGSFSTLEIQRTEQGDSAMYLCASSVAWDSQETQYFGPGTRLLVL.

The genes are TRBV28 and TRBJ1-2; 8 bases line up with TRBD1. Germline V gives CDR1 MDHEN, CDR2 SYDVKM. V lost 6 bases and J lost 4; bases outside the gene matches: 7. The CDR3 is made up of 14 amino acids. For the CDR3, the DNA is TGTGCCAGCAGACCACAGGGGGGCGTCTATGGCTACACCTTC. This encodes CASRPQGGVYGYTF.

The chain joins TRBV6-1 to TRBJ1-2, with a tentative D call TRBD1 (6 bases). The CDR3 loop spans 14 amino acids. Germline CDR1 reads MNHNS; CDR2 reads SASEGT. The V end lost 2 bases, the J end lost 7 bases, and 14 bases lay between the germline ends. CDR3 sequence (DNA): TGTGCCAGCAGTGAATGGGGCAGGGGCCTTGGCTACACCTTC. Its translation: CASSEWGRGLGYTF.

The J gene is TRBJ2-1, the V gene TRBV11-2; TRBD2 matches at 10 bases. This CDR3 contains 17 residues. V lost 1 base to trimming and J lost 7 bases; unmatched junction nucleotides: 10. Germline V gene data show CDR1 as SGHAT and CDR2 as FQNNGV. CDR3 nucleotides: TGTGCCAGCAGCTTAGTGCTAGCGGGAGTGGTTATAAATGAGCAGTTCTTC. As protein: CASSLVLAGVVINEQFF.

This chain links TRBV12-5 with TRBJ2-1; D gene ambiguous. With 1 base removed from V and 5 bases from J, the gap between germline ends came to 12 bases. The CDR3 totals 15 residues. CDR1 is LGHNT, CDR2 FRNRAP, per germline. CDR3: CASGLGLVYDNEQFF. CDR3 sequence (DNA): TGTGCTAGTGGTTTGGGGCTAGTTTACGACAATGAGCAGTTCTTC.

The chain links TRBV28 to TRBJ1-5, with unresolved D. In germline, CDR1 is MDHEN, CDR2 SYDVKM. This CDR3 is built from 13 residues. Trimming stripped 7 bases from V and 3 bases from J, with 10 bases between. The CDR3 reads CASNWSFNQPQHF. The CDR3 nucleotides are TGTGCCAGCAATTGGAGCTTCAATCAGCCCCAGCATTTT.